The TCR beta chain described here comes from a study of blood T cells in healthy people across ages. Aged about 6 to 95, donors were systemically healthy Caucasians from Russia. Each sample gave at least 7 million isolated PBMCs. No fewer than 5.5 micrograms of total RNA were isolated from every sample. The CDR3 covers 14 residues. Germline-derived CDR1 and CDR2 are SNHLY and FYNNEI. The ends were cut back, 0 bases at V and 4 bases at J, with 7 bases in the middle. Comment on this clonotype: Its specificity is not known.

The study, taken as a whole, reports: Unsorted PBMCs prevented conclusive naive versus antigen-experienced comparison.

A second PCR, run for about 6 to 11 cycles, used a sample-barcoded 5' primer plus a J-beta primer mix. A single record per CDR3 protein comes from TCRdb applying MiXCR to the 5' RACE reads. The repertoire consists of about 1.7 million distinct CDR3 sequences, with 25% to 30% occurring once and the leading ten covering roughly 8%. The chain has TRBV2 and TRBJ1-5; D may be TRBD1 (5 bases). This clonotype originated in a woman aged 25-40 years in good health. Sample: blood. The CDR3 reads CASSEARGNQPQHF. In nucleotides, the CDR3 is TGTGCCAGCAGTGAAGCCCGGGGGAATCAGCCCCAGCATTTT. Complete variable domain (other parts from reference TRBV2 and TRBJ1-5): EPEVTQTPSHQVTQMGQEVILRCVPISNHLYFYWYRQILGQKVEFLVSFYNNEISEKSEIFDDQFSVERPDGSNFTLKIRSTKLEDSAMYFCASSEARGNQPQHFGDGTRLSIL.